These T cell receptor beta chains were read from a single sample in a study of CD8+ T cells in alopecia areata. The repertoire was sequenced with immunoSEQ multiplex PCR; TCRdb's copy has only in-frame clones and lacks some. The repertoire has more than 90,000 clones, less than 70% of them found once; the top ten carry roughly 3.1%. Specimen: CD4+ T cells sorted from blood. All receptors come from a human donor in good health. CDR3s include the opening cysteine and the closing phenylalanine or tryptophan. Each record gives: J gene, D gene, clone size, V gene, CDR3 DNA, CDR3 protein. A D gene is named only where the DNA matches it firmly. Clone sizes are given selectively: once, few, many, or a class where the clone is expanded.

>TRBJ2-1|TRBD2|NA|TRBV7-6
TGTGCCAGCAGCTTGTTACCTAGCGGGGGGGCCCGTGAGCAGTTCTTC
CASSLLPSGGAREQFF
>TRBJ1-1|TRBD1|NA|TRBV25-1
TGTGCCAGCAGTGAGGGCTGGGGGACAGGGGGGACTGAAGCTTTCTTT
CASSEGWGTGGTEAFF
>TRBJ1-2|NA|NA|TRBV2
TGTGCCAGCAGTGACAACGACTATGGCTACACCTTC
CASSDNDYGYTF
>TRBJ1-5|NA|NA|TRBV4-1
TGCGCCAGCAGCCGCCGACTGGATAGCAATCAGCCCCAGCATTTT
CASSRRLDSNQPQHF
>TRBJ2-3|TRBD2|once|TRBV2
TGTGCCAGCAAGGCTAGCGGGGGGCCCACAGATACGCAGTATTTT
CASKASGGPTDTQYF
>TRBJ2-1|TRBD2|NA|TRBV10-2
TGCGCCAGCAGTGAGTGGGCGGGGGGCTACAATGAGCAGTTCTTC
CASSEWAGGYNEQFF
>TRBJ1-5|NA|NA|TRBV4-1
TGCGCCAGCAGCCAAGGCCCCCATGAAAGCCTCAATCAGCCCCAGCATTTT
CASSQGPHESLNQPQHF
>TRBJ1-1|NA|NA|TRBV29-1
TGCAGCGTGGGGACATTGACCCCGAACACTGAAGCTTTCTTT
CSVGTLTPNTEAFF
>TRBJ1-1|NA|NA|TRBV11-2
TGTGCCAGCAGCTACCCGGGGAGTACTGAAGCTTTCTTT
CASSYPGSTEAFF
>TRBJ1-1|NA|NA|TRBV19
TGTGCCAGTAGTATGGCGGCAGCTTTGAACACTGAAGCTTTCTTT
CASSMAAALNTEAFF
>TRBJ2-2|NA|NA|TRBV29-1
TGCAGCGTTGCGCGGGGGCGAGGTCGAGACACCGGGGAGCTGTTTTTT
CSVARGRGRDTGELFF
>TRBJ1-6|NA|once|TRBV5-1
TGCGCCAGCAGCTTGGAGAGAAATTCACCCCTCCACTTT
CASSLERNSPLHF
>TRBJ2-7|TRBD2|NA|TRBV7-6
TGTGCCAGCAGCTTAGGACTTCGGGGGGGAGGAGACTACGAGCAGTACTTC
CASSLGLRGGGDYEQYF
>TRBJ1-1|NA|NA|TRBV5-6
TGTGCCAGCCGGAAGGGTGGGTTCTACGCGGCTGAAGCTTTCTTT
CASRKGGFYAAEAFF
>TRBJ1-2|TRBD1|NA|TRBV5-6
TGTGCCAGCAGCCCGCTCGGCCAGGGGGTGGGTGGCTACACCTTC
CASSPLGQGVGGYTF
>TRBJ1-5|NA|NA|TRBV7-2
TGTGCCAGCAGCCCAGACAGGAGCAATCAGCCCCAGCATTTT
CASSPDRSNQPQHF
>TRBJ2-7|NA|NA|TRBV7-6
TGTGCCAGCAGCCTCGGAGGGGGCGAGCAGTACTTC
CASSLGGGEQYF
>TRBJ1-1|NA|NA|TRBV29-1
TGCAGCGTTGCCTCGCGTGCCGAGGTCTGGACTGAAGCTTTCTTT
CSVASRAEVWTEAFF
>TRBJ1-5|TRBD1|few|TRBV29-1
TGCAGCGTCCGGACAGGGAATCAGCCCCAGCATTTT
CSVRTGNQPQHF
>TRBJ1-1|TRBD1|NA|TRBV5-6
TGTGCCAGCAGCCCCGGGACAGGGAGGGCCACTGAAGCTTTCTTT
CASSPGTGRATEAFF
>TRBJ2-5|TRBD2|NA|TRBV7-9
TGTGCCAGCAGCTCTTCAGGACTAGCCGGCGGAGAGACCCAGTACTTC
CASSSSGLAGGETQYF
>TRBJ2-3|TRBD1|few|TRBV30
TGTGCCGGAAAGACAGGGGGCAGGGATACGCAGTATTTT
CAGKTGGRDTQYF
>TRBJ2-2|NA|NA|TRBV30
TGTGCCTGGAGTCCCCAGGGGGGGCCCACCGGGGAGCTGTTTTTT
CAWSPQGGPTGELFF
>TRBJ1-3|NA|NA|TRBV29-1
TGCAGCGGTATGGTTGGAAACACCATATATTTT
CSGMVGNTIYF
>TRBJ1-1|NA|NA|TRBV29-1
TGCAGCGTTGATAGGGGTCAGCCTATGAACACTGAAGCTTTCTTT
CSVDRGQPMNTEAFF
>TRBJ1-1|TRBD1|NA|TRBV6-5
TGTGCCAGCAGTTCGACAGGGGGGAACACTGAAGCTTTCTTT
CASSSTGGNTEAFF
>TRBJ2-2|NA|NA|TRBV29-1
TGCAGCTTCCGAGGGGTGAACACCGGGGAGCTGTTTTTT
CSFRGVNTGELFF
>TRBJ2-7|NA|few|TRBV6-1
TGTGCCAGCAGTGAAGCTGGGGGGCCCACCTACGAGCAGTACTTC
CASSEAGGPTYEQYF
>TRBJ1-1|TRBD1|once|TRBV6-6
TGTGCCAGCCGGGGACAGACTCTCACTGAAGCTTTCTTT
CASRGQTLTEAFF
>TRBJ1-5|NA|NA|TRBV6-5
TGTGCCAGCAGTTACAGACGGGCCAATCAGCCCCAGCATTTT
CASSYRRANQPQHF
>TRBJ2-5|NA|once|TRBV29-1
TGCAGCGTTGACAGGGGTGGAGAGACCCAGTACTTC
CSVDRGGETQYF
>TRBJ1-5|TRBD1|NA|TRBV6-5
TGTGCCAGCAGGCGGACAGGGGGCTCGAATCAGCCCCAGCATTTT
CASRRTGGSNQPQHF
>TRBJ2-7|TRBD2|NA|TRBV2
TGTGCCAGCAGATGGCTAGCGGGGGGGCCCTCCGAGCAGTACTTC
CASRWLAGGPSEQYF
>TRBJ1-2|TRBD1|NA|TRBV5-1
TGCGCCAGCAGCTTGAGTCCGGGACAGGGAGGTGGCTACACCTTC
CASSLSPGQGGGYTF
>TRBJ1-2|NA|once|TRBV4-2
TGTGCCAGCAGCCAAAGGGGGGGCGGCGGCGGCTACACCTTC
CASSQRGGGGGYTF
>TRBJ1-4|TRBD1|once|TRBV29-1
TGCAGCGCGGGACAGGGGGCGGATGAAAAACTGTTTTTT
CSAGQGADEKLFF
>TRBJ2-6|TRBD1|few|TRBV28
TGTGCCATAAACAGCGACAGGGCCGGGGCCAACGTCCTGACTTTC
CAINSDRAGANVLTF
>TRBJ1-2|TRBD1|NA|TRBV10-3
TGTGCCATCAGTGGGACAGGGGATGCCTATGGCTACACCTTC
CAISGTGDAYGYTF
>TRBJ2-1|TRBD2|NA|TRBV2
TGTGCCAGCAGCATAGCGGGGTACAATGAGCAGTTCTTC
CASSIAGYNEQFF